Sequencing of this TCR beta chain was carried out in a study of T cell changes during pregnancy in multiple sclerosis. Profiled with immunoSEQ multiplex PCR; TCRdb holds only in-frame clones, not every one. The sample records approximately 53,000 clones, nearly 90% being singletons. Trimming shortened V by 7 bases and J by 8 bases, and 20 bases separated the two germline ends. Germline CDR1 MRHNA, CDR2 SNTAGT. The CDR3 has 14 residues. The clonotype was recovered from a female donor in good health, enrolled as a control in a pregnancy study. Here the sequenced sample was peripheral blood, taken after pregnancy. The V call is TRBV6-4, the J call TRBJ1-2; D uncertain. The CDR3, as DNA: TGTGCCAGCACCCCCCACCCCGTCCCCAGAGGCTACACCTTC. Translated, it gives CASTPHPVPRGYTF.